A single sample gave rise to the 16 T cell receptor beta chains below, sequenced in a study of shared T cell receptors in the human thymus. Clones were read by immunoSEQ multiplex PCR, and TCRdb kept only the in-frame ones, dropping some. The sample holds approximately 580,000 clones, around 78% seen once. The sample also formed part of further work on human thymus T cells.

The sequencing sample was made of thymocytes. These receptors were obtained from a boy younger than two with a congenital heart defect.

This chain uses TRBV4-3 with TRBJ1-1; a weak D match, TRBD1 (5 bases). The CDR3 covers 15 residues. V lost 3 bases to trimming and J lost 5 bases, with 16 bases between them. Per germline, CDR1 LGHNA and CDR2 YSLEER. This CDR3 reads CASSHGRGGRTEAFF. The CDR3 DNA sequence: TGCGCCAGCAGCCATGGGAGGGGTGGTAGAACTGAAGCTTTCTTT.

V and J are TRBV7-9 and TRBJ1-1; D remains ambiguous. Trimming removed 1 base at V and 1 base at J, with 16 bases between. In germline, CDR1 is SEHNR, CDR2 FQNEAQ (reference sequence). There are 17 residues in the CDR3. CDR3 in amino acids: CASSLVPGYPSNTEAFF. As DNA, the CDR3 is TGTGCCAGCAGCTTAGTCCCGGGGTACCCGTCGAACACTGAAGCTTTCTTT.

This chain uses TRBV28 with TRBJ2-1; tentatively, D is TRBD2 (8 bases). The V gene's germline CDR1 is MDHEN and CDR2 SYDVKM. This CDR3 is built from 18 residues. The ends were cut back, 6 bases at V and 6 bases at J, with 27 bases in the middle. Written as DNA, the CDR3 is TGTGCCAGCAGACCCGACAGGGATCGCGAGCGGGAGACCAATGAGCAGTTCTTC. Amino acid sequence: CASRPDRDRERETNEQFF.

This clone turned up a few times. The chain carries TRBV9 and TRBJ2-1; 9 nucleotides line up with TRBD1. Germline CDR1 reads SGDLS; CDR2 reads YYNGEE. J was trimmed by 3 bases and V by 5 bases; bases with no gene match: 3. This CDR3 spans 14 amino acids. CDR3 DNA sequence: TGTGCCAGCAGTGGACAGGGGATCTACAATGAGCAGTTCTTC. Its protein is CASSGQGIYNEQFF. Filled out from reference TRBV9 and TRBJ2-1, the complete variable domain reads DSGVTQTPKHLITATGQRVTLRCSPRSGDLSVYWYQQSLDQGLQFLIQYYNGEERAKGNILERFSAQQFPDLHSELNLSSLELGDSALYFCASSGQGIYNEQFFGPGTRLTVL.

This clone was seen a few times. The chain links TRBV2 to TRBJ2-5; 10 nucleotides match TRBD2. Gene TRBJ2-7 matches the end of the DNA better, so the J call may be wrong. In germline, CDR1 is SNHLY, CDR2 FYNNEI. The CDR3 consists of 16 residues. The CDR3 DNA sequence: TGTGCCAGCAGGGGTGGTACTAGCGGGACACTCTACGAGCAGTACTTC. This sequence encodes CASRGGTSGTLYEQYF.

This sequence joins TRBV12-5 and TRBJ2-1; no clear D gene. Germline lookup yields CDR1 LGHNT and CDR2 FRNRAP. The CDR3 contains 11 residues. Trimming stripped 3 bases from V and 10 bases from J, with 7 bases between. The CDR3 is CASGFSHEQFF. The CDR3 coding sequence is TGTGCTAGTGGTTTTAGTCACGAGCAGTTCTTC.

V and J are TRBV2 and TRBJ2-3; TRBD2 matches 12 bases. Per the germline V gene, CDR1 is SNHLY and CDR2 is FYNNEI. V gave up 6 bases and J gave up 3 bases; unmatched junction bases: 4. The CDR3 spans 15 residues. The CDR3 sequence is CASSGLAGNTDTQYF. DNA for the CDR3: TGTGCCAGCAGCGGACTAGCGGGAAATACAGATACGCAGTATTTT.

The rearrangement joins TRBV28 to TRBJ1-5, with D unclear. V lost 1 base, J lost 0 bases, and 13 bases lay in between. This CDR3 is 17 amino acids long. CDR1 and CDR2 from the germline V gene are MDHEN and SYDVKM. CDR3 residues: CASSLYTASYSNQPQHF. The CDR3 nucleotides are TGTGCCAGCAGTTTATATACAGCCTCCTATAGCAATCAGCCCCAGCATTTT.

The chain couples TRBV19 to TRBJ2-6; 8 bases fit TRBD1. The CDR3 consists of 17 residues. The J segment lost 1 base and the V segment lost 5 bases, leaving 7 bases of the junction unmatched. Per the germline V gene, CDR1 is LNHDA and CDR2 is SQIVND (reference sequence). CDR3 residues: CASSGGQVGSGANVLTF. CDR3 bases: TGTGCCAGTAGTGGGGGACAGGTGGGATCTGGGGCCAACGTCCTGACTTTC.

The chain couples TRBV5-1 to TRBJ2-4; 8 bases map to TRBD2. V was pared by 4 bases and J by 0 bases, with 12 bases of the junction left unmatched. This CDR3 comprises 18 residues. Germline V CDR1 and CDR2: SGHRS, YFSETQ. The CDR3: CASSPGRDLTLAKNIQYF. CDR3 nucleotide sequence: TGCGCCAGCAGCCCCGGGAGGGACCTTACCCTAGCCAAAAACATTCAGTACTTC. The whole variable domain, filled in from reference TRBV5-1 and TRBJ2-4, reads KAGVTQTPRYLIKTRGQQVTLSCSPISGHRSVSWYQQTPGQGLQFLFEYFSETQRNKGNFPGRFSGRQFSNSRSEMNVSTLELGDSALYLCASSPGRDLTLAKNIQYFGAGTRLSVL.

This clone was seen a handful of times. This CDR3 is also generated by other DNA sequences in the sample. The chain recombines TRBV7-2 with TRBJ2-7; D is perhaps TRBD1 (6 bases). The V end was cut by 4 bases, the J end by 1 base, with 11 bases between. Per germline, CDR1 SGHTA and CDR2 FQGNSA. The CDR3 extends over 14 amino acids. This chain's CDR3 is CASSSRDTSYEQYF. CDR3 sequence (DNA): TGTGCCAGCAGCTCCCGGGACACATCCTACGAGCAGTACTTC.

This chain uses TRBV27 with TRBJ2-7; 8 nucleotides match TRBD1. CDR3 length: 14 residues. Unmatched junction bases numbered 10, after V lost 6 bases and J lost 6 bases. Germline assignment: CDR1 MNHEY and CDR2 SMNVEV (reference sequence). The CDR3 sequence: CASSHRTGCGEQYF. The CDR3 nucleotides read TGTGCCAGCAGCCACAGGACAGGGTGTGGCGAGCAGTACTTC.

The CDR3 protein is CASARDRDDEQYF. The CDR3 DNA sequence: TGTGCTAGTGCCCGGGACAGGGACGACGAGCAGTACTTC. V gene TRBV12-5 combines with J gene TRBJ2-7, with TRBD1 identical over 9 bases. Per the germline V gene, CDR1 is LGHNT and CDR2 is FRNRAP. The CDR3 consists of 13 residues. The ends lost 7 bases at V and 5 bases at J; junction bases unmatched: 6.

The chain links TRBV5-1 to TRBJ2-1; D may be TRBD2 (5 bases). The length of the CDR3 is 17 residues. Germline-derived CDR1 and CDR2 are SGHRS and YFSETQ. With 1 base removed from V and 0 bases from J, the gap between germline ends came to 14 bases. Written as DNA, the CDR3 is TGCGCCAGCAGCTTGACTAGAGGGATAATCTCCTACAATGAGCAGTTCTTC. The encoded protein is CASSLTRGIISYNEQFF.

This clone turned up a few times. The J gene is TRBJ2-7, the V gene TRBV11-2; 8 bases agree with TRBD2. Germline CDR1 is SGHAT and CDR2 is FQNNGV. Losses at the gene ends were 5 bases for V and 3 bases for J; bases not matched to a gene: 15. This CDR3 spans 17 amino acids. This CDR3 reads CASSGNQLRAGVYEQYF. The DNA of the CDR3 is TGTGCCAGCAGCGGCAACCAGCTAAGAGCGGGAGTCTACGAGCAGTACTTC.

This rearrangement joins TRBV6-6 to TRBJ1-1, with TRBD1 matching over 8 bases. Trimming took 2 bases from V and 2 from J; bases not matched to a gene: 4. This CDR3 has 15 amino acids. Germline V gene sequence: CDR1 MNHNY, CDR2 SVGAGI (reference sequence). CDR3 sequence reads: CASSYGTGLNTEAFF. As DNA, the CDR3 is TGTGCCAGCAGTTACGGGACAGGCCTCAACACTGAAGCTTTCTTT.